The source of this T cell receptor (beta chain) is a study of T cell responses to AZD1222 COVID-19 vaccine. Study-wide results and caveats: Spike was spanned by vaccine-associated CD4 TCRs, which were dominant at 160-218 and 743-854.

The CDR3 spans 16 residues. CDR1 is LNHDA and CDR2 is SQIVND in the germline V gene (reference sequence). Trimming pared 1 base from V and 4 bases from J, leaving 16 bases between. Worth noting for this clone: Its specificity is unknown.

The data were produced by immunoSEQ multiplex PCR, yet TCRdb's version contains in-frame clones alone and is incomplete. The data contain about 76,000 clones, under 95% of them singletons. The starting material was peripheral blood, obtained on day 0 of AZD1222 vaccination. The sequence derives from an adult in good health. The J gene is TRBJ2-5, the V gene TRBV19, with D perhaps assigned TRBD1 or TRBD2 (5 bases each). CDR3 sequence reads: CASSIVDGTLGETQYF. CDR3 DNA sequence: TGTGCCAGTAGTATAGTTGACGGGACCCTTGGAGAGACCCAGTACTTC. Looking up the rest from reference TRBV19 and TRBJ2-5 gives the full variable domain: DGGITQSPKYLFRKEGQNVTLSCEQNLNHDAMYWYRQDPGQGLRLIYYSQIVNDFQKGDIAEGYSVSREKKESFPLTVTSAQKNPTAFYLCASSIVDGTLGETQYFGPGTRLLVL.